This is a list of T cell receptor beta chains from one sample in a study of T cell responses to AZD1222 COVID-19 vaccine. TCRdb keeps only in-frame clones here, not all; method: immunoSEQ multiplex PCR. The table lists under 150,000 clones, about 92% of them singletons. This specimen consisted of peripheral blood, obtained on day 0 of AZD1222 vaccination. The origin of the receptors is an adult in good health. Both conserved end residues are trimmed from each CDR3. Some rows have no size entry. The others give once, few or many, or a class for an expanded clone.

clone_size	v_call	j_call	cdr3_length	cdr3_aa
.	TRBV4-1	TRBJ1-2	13	ASSQVYGTEDGYT
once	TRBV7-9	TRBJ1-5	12	ASSLEGAAQPQH
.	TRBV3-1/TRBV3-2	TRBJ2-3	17	ASSQDRLGTSTGTDTQY
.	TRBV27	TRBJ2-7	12	ASSSGGGGYEQY
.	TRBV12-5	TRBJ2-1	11	ATDGGNYNEQF
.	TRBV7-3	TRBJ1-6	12	ASKMGGQDSPLH
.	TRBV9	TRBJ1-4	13	ASSVDLRRDEKLF
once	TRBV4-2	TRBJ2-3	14	ASSQVRAGVGDTQY
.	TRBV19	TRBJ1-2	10	ASRPRGSGYT
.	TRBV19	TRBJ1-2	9	ASSIGVGYT
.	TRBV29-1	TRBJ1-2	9	SVEVNYGYT
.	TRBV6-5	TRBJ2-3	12	ASTGTGSTDTQY
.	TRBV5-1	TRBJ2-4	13	ASSASTGGKNIQY
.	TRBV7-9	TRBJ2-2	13	ASSVGPLNTGELF
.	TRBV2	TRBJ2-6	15	ASRPGQGVSGANVLT
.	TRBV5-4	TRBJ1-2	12	ASSLATGRYGYT
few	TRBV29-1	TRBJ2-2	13	SVSPGQGAAGELF
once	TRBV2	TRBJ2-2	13	ASTKLAGASGELF
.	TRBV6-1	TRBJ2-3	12	ASSEEEDTDTQY
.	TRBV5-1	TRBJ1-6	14	ASRAAEGSYNSPLH
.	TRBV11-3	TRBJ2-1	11	ASSSPFFNEQF
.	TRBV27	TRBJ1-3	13	ASMNRPHSGNTIY
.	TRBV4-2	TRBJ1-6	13	ASSQGGFDNSPLH
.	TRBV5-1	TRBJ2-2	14	ASSWIAGSNTGELF
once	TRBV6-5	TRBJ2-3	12	ASRRGLSTDTQY
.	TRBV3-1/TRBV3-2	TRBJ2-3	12	ASSSRGRAGIAY
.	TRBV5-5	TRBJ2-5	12	ASSLHRVEETQY
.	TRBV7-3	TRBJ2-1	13	ASSPGAGIRDEQF
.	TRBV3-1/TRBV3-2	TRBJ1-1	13	ASSQVGQGETEAF
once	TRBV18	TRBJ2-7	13	ASSPLLDRSYEQY
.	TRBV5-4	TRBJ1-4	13	ASSLFGTGDEKLF
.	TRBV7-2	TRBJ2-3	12	ASSERLASDTQY
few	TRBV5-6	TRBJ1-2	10	ASSLMDTGYT
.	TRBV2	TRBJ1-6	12	ASSTLVSASPLH
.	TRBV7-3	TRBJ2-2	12	ASSSKREPGELF
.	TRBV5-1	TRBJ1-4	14	ASRLGLGAVNEKLF
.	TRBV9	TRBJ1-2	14	ASSVREAVSNYGYT
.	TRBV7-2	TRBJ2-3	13	ASSSRGSQGDTQY
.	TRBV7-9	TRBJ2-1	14	ASSLALAGTHNEQF
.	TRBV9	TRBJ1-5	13	ASSPDPGQDQPQH
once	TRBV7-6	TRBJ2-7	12	ASSARGGLYEQY
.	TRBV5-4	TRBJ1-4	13	ASSTQNTMREKLF
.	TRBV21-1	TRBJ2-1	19	ASSKLVTSGRNIPSYNEQF
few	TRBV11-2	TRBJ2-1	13	ASSLGTGSYNEQF
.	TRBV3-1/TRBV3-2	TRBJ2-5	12	ATGLAGAEETQY
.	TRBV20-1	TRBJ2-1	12	SASLRTSDNEQF
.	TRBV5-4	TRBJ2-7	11	ASSSDYYAEQY
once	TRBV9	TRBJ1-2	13	ASSVLAGAEGGYT
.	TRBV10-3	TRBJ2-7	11	AIGAAGGYEQY
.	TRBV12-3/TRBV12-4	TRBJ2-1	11	ASTVQGLHEQF
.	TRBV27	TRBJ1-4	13	ASSIIGATNEKLF
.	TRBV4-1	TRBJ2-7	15	ASSQSVSLAGGYEQY
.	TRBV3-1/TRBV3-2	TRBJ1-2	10	ASSQEARGYT
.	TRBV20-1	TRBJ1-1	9	SAAGYTEAF
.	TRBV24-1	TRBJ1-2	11	ATSDWAGRGYT
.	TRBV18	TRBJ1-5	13	ASSPSRTGVQPQH
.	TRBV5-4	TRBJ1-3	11	ASSFSGLDTIY
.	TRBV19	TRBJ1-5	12	ASSWTYSNQPQH
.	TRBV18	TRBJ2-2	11	ASSPGQDLELF